The 18 T cell receptor beta chains listed next were all sequenced from one sample in a study of Graves' ophthalmopathy and Graves' hyperthyroidism. Researchers took RNA transcripts and amplified TCR beta CDR3 regions from them. The authors performed first-round RT-PCR with HTBI primers and then a second-round multiplex PCR. TCRdb reanalysed the multiplex PCR reads using MiXCR and keeps one entry per CDR3 protein. The sample carries 560,000 or so distinct CDR3 sequences, about 35% recorded once. The sample comprised peripheral blood or thyroid tissue (not recorded which). Receptors originate from an adult man with Graves' hyperthyroidism.

This clonotype showed up many times. The V call is TRBV29-1, the J call TRBJ2-5; a possible D gene is TRBD1 (6 bases). The V end lost 4 bases, the J end lost 1 base, and 10 bases lay between the germline ends. The CDR3 runs to 13 residues. Germline V lookup: CDR1 SQVTM, CDR2 ANQGSEA. The CDR3 loop is CSVARRGQETQYF. In DNA form, the CDR3 reads TGCAGCGTTGCACGCAGGGGCCAAGAGACCCAGTACTTC. Full variable domain (remainder filled in from reference TRBV29-1 and TRBJ2-5): SAVISQKPSRDICQRGTSLTIQCQVDSQVTMMFWYRQQPGQSLTLIATANQGSEATYESGFVIDKFPISRPNLTFSTLTVSNMSPEDSSIYLCSVARRGQETQYFGPGTRLLVL.

This clonotype was observed many times. The J gene is TRBJ1-2, the V gene TRBV19; maybe TRBD1 (5 bases). The germline V and J ends were trimmed by 4 bases and 8 bases, with 23 bases remaining between them. The CDR3 runs 16 residues. Germline V lookup: CDR1 LNHDA, CDR2 SQIVND (reference sequence). CDR3 in amino acids: CASSTTKNSRQTGYTF. CDR3 sequence (DNA): TGTGCCAGTAGTACAACAAAAAACAGTCGACAGACAGGCTACACCTTC.

The chain links TRBV2 to TRBJ2-3, with TRBD2 matching over 12 bases. This CDR3 spans 14 amino acids. Trimming at V came to 5 bases and at J to 4 bases, leaving 1 base not matched to a gene. Per the germline V gene, CDR1 is SNHLY and CDR2 is FYNNEI. CDR3 in DNA: TGTGCCAGCAGTCGGACTAGCGGGGCAGATACGCAGTATTTT. The encoded protein is CASSRTSGADTQYF.

As for this clonotype: A read error may produce the germline difference seen at one junction end. The chain links TRBV2 to TRBJ1-3, with no clear D. Germline CDR1 is SNHLY and CDR2 is FYNNEI. This CDR3 region has 14 residues. DNA for the CDR3: TGTGCCGGCAGTGATCTCGGCTCTGGAAACGCCATATATTTT. It translates to CAGSDLGSGNAIYF.

This clonotype has a count of ten or more. The chain carries TRBV5-4 and TRBJ1-6; TRBD1 is a possible D gene (5 bases). Per germline, CDR1 SGHNT and CDR2 YYREEE (reference sequence). Trimming pared 4 bases from V and 6 bases from J, leaving 11 bases between. The CDR3 totals 14 residues. In DNA form, the CDR3 reads TGTGCCAGCAGCCGGGACGGAACTAATTCACCCCTCCACTTT. Its protein is CASSRDGTNSPLHF.

This clonotype was observed once. This chain links TRBV6-6 with TRBJ2-5; TRBD1 agrees at 8 bases. Looked up from germline, CDR1 is MNHNY and CDR2 is SVGAGI (reference sequence). This CDR3 region has 16 residues. V trimming: 3 bases; J trimming: 2 bases; junction bases outside the gene matches: 8. As DNA, the CDR3 is TGTGCCAGCAGTTATCAGGACAGGGTGTCTCAAGAGACCCAGTACTTC. Its protein is CASSYQDRVSQETQYF.

The sample holds one count of this clonotype. Compared with germline, one end of the junction differs, possibly owing to a read error. The rearrangement joins TRBV9 to TRBJ1-2, with 9 nucleotides matching TRBD1. CDR3 size: 16 residues. Per germline, CDR1 SGDLS and CDR2 YYNGEE. CDR3 residues: CASSQPGTGSSYGCTF. The CDR3, as DNA: TGTGCCAGCAGCCAGCCCGGGACAGGGAGTAGCTATGGCTGCACCTTC.

V is TRBV7-2 and J is TRBJ1-4, with D possibly TRBD1 on 5 matching bases. Looked up from germline, CDR1 is SGHTA and CDR2 is FQGNSA. Trimming removed 1 base from V and 5 bases from J, with 17 bases in between. This CDR3 region has 17 residues. The CDR3 protein is CASSLGVYGGGNEKLFF. DNA of the CDR3: TGTGCCAGCAGCTTAGGAGTATACGGGGGAGGAAATGAAAAACTGTTTTTT. Together with reference TRBV7-2 and TRBJ1-4, the CDR3 gives the full variable domain: GAGVSQSPSNKVTEKGKDVELRCDPISGHTALYWYRQSLGQGLEFLIYFQGNSAPDKSGLPSDRFSAERTGGSVSTLTIQRTQQEDSAVYLCASSLGVYGGGNEKLFFGSGTQLSVL.

In this sample, this clonotype turned up many times. This chain connects TRBV6-5 to TRBJ1-6, with TRBD1 as a possible D gene (6 bases). Germline lookup yields CDR1 MNHEY and CDR2 SVGAGI. Trimming removed 8 bases at V and 7 bases at J, with 12 bases between. This CDR3 is 13 amino acids long. CDR3 protein: CASHGTNNSPLHF. CDR3 nucleotide sequence: TGTGCCAGCCACGGGACAAACAATTCACCCCTCCACTTT.

This clonotype came up many times. The rearrangement links TRBV6-1 to TRBJ1-6; D may be TRBD1 (5 bases). The CDR3 is 16 residues long. V lost 4 bases, J lost 8 bases, and 18 bases lay in between. The V gene's germline CDR1 is MNHNS and CDR2 SASEGT. The CDR3: CASSVRPDIRDSPLHF. CDR3 bases: TGTGCCAGCAGTGTTCGACCGGACATCCGGGATTCACCCCTCCACTTT.

For this clonotype: One end of the junction varies from germline; a read error may be responsible. The chain uses TRBV5-1 and TRBJ2-7; TRBD2 is a possible D gene (6 bases). Germline assignment: CDR1 SGHRS and CDR2 YFSETQ. This CDR3 region has 15 residues. In DNA form, the CDR3 reads TGTGCCAGCAGCCCCCCCGGACTAACGAGCTACGAGCAGTGCTTC. Amino acid sequence: CASSPPGLTSYEQCF. Drawing the rest from reference TRBV5-1 and TRBJ2-7, the complete variable domain is KAGVTQTPRYLIKTRGQQVTLSCSPISGHRSVSWYQQTPGQGLQFLFEYFSETQRNKGNFPGRFSGRQFSNSRSEMNVSTLELGDSALYLCASSPPGLTSYEQCFGPGTRLTVT.

This clonotype was seen many times. The V call is TRBV2, the J call TRBJ1-1; tentatively, D is TRBD1 (5 bases). The CDR3 sequence is 14 residues long. Trimming left V 4 bases short and J 7 bases short, with 16 bases between. Germline V lookup: CDR1 SNHLY, CDR2 FYNNEI. In DNA form, the CDR3 reads TGTGCCAGCAGTGCGGGGGTGGCGGTGAGTGAAGCTTTCTTT. It codes for CASSAGVAVSEAFF. Complete variable domain (other parts from reference TRBV2 and TRBJ1-1): EPEVTQTPSHQVTQMGQEVILRCVPISNHLYFYWYRQILGQKVEFLVSFYNNEISEKSEIFDDQFSVERPDGSNFTLKIRSTKLEDSAMYFCASSAGVAVSEAFFGQGTRLTVV.

This clonotype showed up just a few times. This chain uses TRBV3-1 with TRBJ1-2; D remains ambiguous. The CDR3 is made up of 13 amino acids. V lost 4 bases and J 5 bases, leaving 11 bases between the germline ends. Germline CDR1 LGHDT, CDR2 YNNKEL (reference sequence). The CDR3 region has the DNA TGTGCCAGCAGCCGCCGGTTGGGGTATGGCTACACCTTC. Protein sequence: CASSRRLGYGYTF.

This rearrangement joins TRBV2 to TRBJ1-2; D is uncertain. V dropped 2 bases and J dropped 2 bases, with 12 bases sitting between them. The CDR3 has 15 amino acids. Germline CDR1 and CDR2: SNHLY and FYNNEI. The DNA of the CDR3 is TGTGCCAGCAGTGAATGGCTAGCGGGGAACTATGGCTACACCTTC. As protein: CASSEWLAGNYGYTF.

The V call is TRBV24-1, the J call TRBJ2-3, with 7 bases that match TRBD2. The V and J ends lost 3 bases and 2 bases, in that order; junction bases with no gene match: 7. The germline V gene encodes CDR1 KGHDR and CDR2 SFDVKD. The CDR3 loop spans 16 amino acids. CDR3 protein: CATSDLKAGTTDTQYF. CDR3 in DNA: TGTGCCACCAGTGATCTTAAAGCGGGGACCACAGATACGCAGTATTTT.

This clonotype has at least ten counts. The chain is built from TRBV7-2 and TRBJ2-2; no clear D. Trimming shortened V by 2 bases and J by 1 base, and 11 bases separated the two germline ends. This CDR3 contains 16 residues. Germline-derived CDR1 and CDR2 are SGHTA and FQGNSA. The CDR3 loop is CASSLPLTGNTGELFF. DNA of the CDR3: TGTGCCAGCAGCTTACCCCTCACGGGGAACACCGGGGAGCTGTTTTTT. Drawing the rest from reference TRBV7-2 and TRBJ2-2, the complete variable domain is GAGVSQSPSNKVTEKGKDVELRCDPISGHTALYWYRQSLGQGLEFLIYFQGNSAPDKSGLPSDRFSAERTGGSVSTLTIQRTQQEDSAVYLCASSLPLTGNTGELFFGEGSRLTVL.

This clonotype was picked up one time. CDR3 coding DNA: TGCAGTGCCCACTTACAGGGGAATCACTACGAGCAGTACTTC. It specifies CSAHLQGNHYEQYF. The chain joins TRBV20-1 to TRBJ2-7; TRBD1 matches 7 bases. After removal of 6 bases from V and 3 bases from J, the junction contained 11 bases not matched to a gene. The CDR3 has 14 amino acids. The germline V gene encodes CDR1 DFQATT and CDR2 SNEGSKA (reference sequence).

This clonotype was seen ten or more times. The J gene is TRBJ2-7, the V gene TRBV7-9; no clear D gene. Germline values: CDR1 SEHNR, CDR2 FQNEAQ (reference sequence). V lost 6 bases and J lost 2, with 11 bases in between. This CDR3 is built from 13 residues. CDR3 residues: CASSRYSAYEQYF. The CDR3 bases are TGTGCCAGCAGTAGGTACAGCGCCTACGAGCAGTACTTC. The full variable domain, in which reference TRBV7-9 and TRBJ2-7 provide the parts outside the CDR3, is DTGVSQNPRHKITKRGQNVTFRCDPISEHNRLYWYRQTLGQGPEFLTYFQNEAQLEKSRLLSDRFSAERPKGSFSTLEIQRTEQGDSAMYLCASSRYSAYEQYFGPGTRLTVT.